The clone carrying this TCR beta chain was recorded once. The entry originates in a study of blood T cell repertoires in COVID-19. In the study overall: Samples taken during acute and convalescent COVID-19 were collected in the United States, Italy and Spain. PBMCs, B-cell-depleted T cells, or T cells were the source of the cDNA or gDNA that made up the material.

CDR1 is SGHRS and CDR2 is YFSETQ in the germline V gene. The CDR3 spans 15 residues. Between the trimmed V and J ends, which lost 1 base and 5 bases, there was a span of 15 bases. In the source study's methods: Amplifying reference gene primers gave estimates of nucleated cell counts. The assay was immunoSEQ multiplex PCR, and TCRdb's table has in-frame clones only and misses some. V and J calls and clone size follow that table, whereas D and trimming were derived from the DNA. The sample yields 26,000 or so clones, about 90% seen once. V usage is TRBV5-1 and J usage is TRBJ2-5; no clear D gene. Sequencing used peripheral blood. The receptor was isolated from a human donor in a cohort sampled during active COVID-19. The CDR3, as DNA: TGCGCCAGCAGCTTGACAACTCCCTTGCGGGAGACCCAGTACTTC. It translates to CASSLTTPLRETQYF.